This T cell receptor beta chain emerged from a study of blood T cells in healthy people across ages (dated by TCRdb to about 2015). Turning to the overall study: In model experiments, roughly one uniquely barcoded TCR beta cDNA molecule per two T cells was captured by template switching. The study measured age-related changes in TCR beta repertoire diversity using deep sequencing normalized with unique cDNA molecular identifiers. The donors were divided into four age groups: young (average roughly 15 years), middle-aged (about 39), aged (approximately 62) and long-lived (nearly 85). To avoid experimental bias, donors of different ages were randomly spread across the sequencing lanes. For two donors (one aged 18 to 29 and one aged 80 or older), the study analyzed two additional independent replicas of 1 million unique cDNA reads from the same blood draw. What the work shows at the level of the full study, not this receptor alone: Compared with the aged group, the long-lived group had more naive CD4+ T cells, fewer expanded clones and increased TCR diversity, a pattern suggesting age selection. Because donor CMV infection status was unknown, age-related changes in expanded clonotypes were potentially confounded. A strong correlation was found between observed TCR beta diversity and the percentage of naive T cells measured by flow cytometry. As age increased, observed TCR beta diversity per million T cells dropped in a roughly linear way, and a significant reduction was already evident by age about 40. Conclusive comparison of naive and antigen-experienced compartments was prevented by the profiling of bulk unsorted PBMCs. Estimates of total diversity based on one million sequenced T cells were regarded as lower bounds and as underestimates.

Many counts were recorded for this clonotype. No antigen is known for it. Base qualities are not recorded, but no much larger clone differs from it by a single base. The method behind the library was 5' RACE. The instrument given in TCRdb is Illumina HiSeq 2500. A second PCR of 7 to 11 cycles was performed with a sample-barcoded 5' primer and a J-beta primer mix. A unique molecular identifier was introduced onto each TCR beta cDNA molecule by a template-switch 5' adaptor carrying 12 random nucleotides. At least 2.5 million CDR3-containing paired-end reads were obtained from each sample. All of the RNA was converted into first-strand cDNA using the Mint cDNA synthesis kit, with a TRBC-specific oligonucleotide serving as the primer. Following uracil-DNA glycosylase treatment, a first 18-cycle PCR with universal primers M1SS and BC2_uni_R was performed on all cDNA. Regarding the original processing steps: For normalization, 1 million high-quality reads, each with a distinct molecular identifier, were randomly selected from each sample. Instead of being binned into consensus sequences, reads that shared molecular identifiers were thrown out. MiTCR, with a Q25 quality threshold and the strictest error-elimination algorithm, was used for CDR3 identification, clonotype clustering and error correction. A nonparametric unseen species model with Euler transformation was used to estimate a lower bound on total TCR beta diversity. TCRdb took the public reads, trimmed them with fastp at Q25, ran MiXCR for clone calling and kept in-frame beta chains. Each CDR3 protein appears once, grouped with its most common genes and DNA. The V and J calls reflect TCRdb's pipeline rather than the authors' work. The sample table records about 780,000 distinct CDR3 sequences; 46% of these occur just once. The top ten clonotypes cover about a sixth of the sample.

The roughly 42 donors, aged roughly 6 to 90 years, were systemically healthy Caucasian individuals from Russia. Roughly 9.5 milliliters of peripheral blood were drawn from each donor into EDTA-treated Vacutainer tubes. PBMCs were isolated by Ficoll-Paque density-gradient centrifugation, with at least 6 million obtained per sample. Trizol reagent was used to extract total RNA from the PBMCs, yielding at least 5 micrograms per sample. For every donor, flow cytometry on a PBMC aliquot measured the percentage of naive CD45RAhigh/CD27high T cells. V trim: 4 bases; J trim: 5 bases; unmatched bases: 5. The CDR3 contains 15 residues, cysteine and phenylalanine counted. Of the read, only the CDR3 DNA is kept; its 45 bases are in frame from base 1. From a lookup of the germline V gene, CDR1 and CDR2 are SGHRS and YFSETQ.

The sequenced sample was blood. The chain is assembled from TRBV5-1 and TRBJ2-2; TRBD1 agrees with 10 junctional bases. The clonotype was recovered from a man of 80 years or more in good health. The sequence in DNA is TGCGCCAGCAGCCTAGGGACAGGGGAGACCGGGGAGCTGTTTTTT. Protein translation: CASSLGTGETGELFF.